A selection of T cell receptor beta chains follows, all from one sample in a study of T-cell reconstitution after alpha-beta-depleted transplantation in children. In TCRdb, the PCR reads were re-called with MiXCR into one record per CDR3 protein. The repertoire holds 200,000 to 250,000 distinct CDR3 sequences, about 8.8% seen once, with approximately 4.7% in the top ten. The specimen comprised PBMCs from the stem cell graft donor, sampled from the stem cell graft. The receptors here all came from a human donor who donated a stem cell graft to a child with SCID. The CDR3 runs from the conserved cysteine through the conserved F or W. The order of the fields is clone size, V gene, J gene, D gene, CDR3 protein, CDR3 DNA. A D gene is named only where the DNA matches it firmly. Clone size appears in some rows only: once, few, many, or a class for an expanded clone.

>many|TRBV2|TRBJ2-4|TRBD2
CASRGGLAGAKNIQYF
TGTGCCAGCAGGGGAGGACTAGCGGGAGCCAAAAACATTCAGTACTTC
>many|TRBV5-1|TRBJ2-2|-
CASSPGPRTNTGELFF
TGCGCCAGCAGCCCAGGACCGAGGACCAACACCGGGGAGCTGTTTTTT
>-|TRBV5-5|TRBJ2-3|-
CASSFNQPTTDTQYF
TGTGCCAGCAGCTTTAATCAACCAACCACAGATACGCAGTATTTT
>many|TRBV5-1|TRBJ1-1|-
CASSFIPGRDTEAFF
TGCGCCAGCAGCTTCATACCAGGGAGGGATACTGAAGCTTTCTTT
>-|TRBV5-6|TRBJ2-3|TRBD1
CASGSVGDRPSTDTQYF
TGTGCCAGCGGCTCCGTAGGGGACAGGCCTAGCACAGATACGCAGTATTTT
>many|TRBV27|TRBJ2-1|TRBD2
CASSLLRTSGRVKQFF
TGTGCCAGCAGTCTCCTAAGGACTAGCGGGCGGGTTAAGCAGTTCTTC
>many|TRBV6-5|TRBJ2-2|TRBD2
CATGRGAGELFF
TGTGCCACCGGGAGGGGGGCAGGGGAGCTGTTTTTT
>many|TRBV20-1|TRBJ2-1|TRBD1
CSAREGQGGNEQFF
TGCAGTGCTAGAGAGGGACAGGGTGGCAATGAGCAGTTCTTC
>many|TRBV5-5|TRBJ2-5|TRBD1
CASSLGAGGYQETQYF
TGTGCCAGCAGCTTGGGCGCAGGGGGATACCAAGAGACCCAGTACTTC
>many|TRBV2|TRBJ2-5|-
CASSGEETQYF
TGTGCCAGCAGTGGGGAAGAGACCCAGTACTTC
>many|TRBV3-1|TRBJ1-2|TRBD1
CASSRTGDGYTF
TGTGCCAGCAGTAGGACAGGCGATGGCTACACCTTC
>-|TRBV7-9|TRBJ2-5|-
CATLGPQETQYF
TGTGCCACCCTAGGCCCCCAAGAGACCCAGTACTTC
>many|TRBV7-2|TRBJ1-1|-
CASSFGRMNTEAFF
TGTGCCAGCAGCTTCGGGAGGATGAACACTGAAGCTTTCTTT
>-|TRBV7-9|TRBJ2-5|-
CASSLAQGSEETQYF
TGTGCCAGCAGCTTAGCACAGGGTTCAGAGGAGACCCAGTACTTC
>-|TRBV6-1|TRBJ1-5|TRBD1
CASSEGQGGQPQHF
TGTGCCAGCAGTGAAGGACAGGGCGGTCAGCCCCAGCATTTT
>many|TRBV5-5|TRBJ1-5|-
CASSLTGQANQPQHF
TGTGCCAGCAGCTTGACGGGGCAGGCCAATCAGCCCCAGCATTTT
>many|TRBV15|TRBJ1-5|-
CATSNGGTEYGQPQHF
TGTGCCACCAGCAATGGCGGGACCGAGTATGGACAGCCCCAGCATTTT
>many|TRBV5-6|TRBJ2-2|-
CASSLLASTGELFF
TGTGCCAGCAGCTTACTAGCTTCCACCGGGGAGCTGTTTTTT
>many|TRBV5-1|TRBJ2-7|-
CASSYVGGYEQYF
TGCGCCAGCAGCTATGTAGGGGGGTACGAGCAGTACTTC
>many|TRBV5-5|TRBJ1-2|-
CASTLDLLGGGYTF
TGTGCCAGCACCCTGGACTTGTTGGGGGGAGGCTACACCTTC
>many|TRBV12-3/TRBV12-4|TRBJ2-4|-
CASRTIWEAKNIQYF
TGTGCCAGCAGGACAATCTGGGAAGCCAAAAACATTCAGTACTTC
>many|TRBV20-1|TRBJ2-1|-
CSAYRPESEQFF
TGCAGTGCGTATAGGCCGGAGAGTGAGCAGTTCTTC
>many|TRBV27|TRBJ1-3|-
CASSPSPALSGNTIYF
TGTGCCAGCAGCCCAAGCCCGGCCCTCTCTGGAAACACCATATATTTT
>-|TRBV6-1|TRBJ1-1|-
CASRRSLNTEALF
TGTGCCAGTAGACGAAGTTTGAACACTGAAGCTCTCTTT
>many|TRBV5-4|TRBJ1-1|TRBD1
CASSTPGQGNTEAFF
TGTGCCAGCAGCACACCGGGACAGGGGAACACTGAAGCTTTCTTT
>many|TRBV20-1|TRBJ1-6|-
CSASGGSYNSPLHF
TGCAGTGCTAGTGGGGGCTCCTATAATTCACCCCTCCACTTT
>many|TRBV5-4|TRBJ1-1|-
CASSLAWGNTEAFF
TGTGCCAGCAGCTTGGCCTGGGGGAACACTGAAGCTTTCTTT
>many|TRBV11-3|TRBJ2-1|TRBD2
CASSPGLAGVAEQFF
TGTGCCAGCAGTCCCGGACTAGCGGGGGTCGCTGAGCAGTTCTTC
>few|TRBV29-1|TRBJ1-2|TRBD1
CSVPRDSNYGYTF
TGCAGCGTACCCCGGGACAGCAACTATGGCTACACCTTC
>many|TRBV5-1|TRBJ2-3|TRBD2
CASSLGLAGSTQYF
TGCGCCAGCAGCTTGGGGCTAGCGGGGAGTACGCAGTATTTT
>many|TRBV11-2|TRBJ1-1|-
CASSFTDVGAFF
TGTGCCAGCAGCTTCACGGACGTGGGAGCTTTCTTT
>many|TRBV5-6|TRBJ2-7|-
CASSLVQSSYEQYF
TGTGCCAGCAGCTTGGTTCAGAGCTCCTACGAGCAGTACTTC
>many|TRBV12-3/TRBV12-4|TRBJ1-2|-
CASNLRGYGYTF
TGTGCCAGCAATCTCAGGGGATATGGCTACACCTTC
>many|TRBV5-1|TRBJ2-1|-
CASSLWDNEQFF
TGCGCCAGCAGCTTGTGGGACAATGAGCAGTTCTTC
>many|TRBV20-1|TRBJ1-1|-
CSGRRKGGTEAFF
TGCAGTGGGAGGCGGAAAGGGGGCACTGAAGCTTTCTTT
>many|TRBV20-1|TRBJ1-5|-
CSAHREGGNQPQHF
TGCAGTGCTCACAGGGAGGGCGGCAATCAGCCCCAGCATTTT
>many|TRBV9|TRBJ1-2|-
CASSRDAGHYGYTF
TGTGCCAGCAGCCGGGACGCCGGCCACTATGGCTACACCTTC
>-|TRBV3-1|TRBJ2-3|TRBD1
CASSPAGTASTDTQYF
TGTGCCAGCAGCCCGGCCGGGACAGCTAGCACAGATACGCAGTATTTT
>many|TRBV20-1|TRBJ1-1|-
CSARSLANTEAFF
TGCAGTGCTAGATCATTAGCGAACACTGAAGCTTTCTTT
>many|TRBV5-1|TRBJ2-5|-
CASSWTVQKETQYF
TGCGCCAGCAGTTGGACGGTGCAAAAAGAGACCCAGTACTTC
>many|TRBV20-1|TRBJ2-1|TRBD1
CSARPTTGESIFYNEQFF
TGCAGTGCTAGACCTACGACAGGGGAGTCGATCTTCTACAATGAGCAGTTCTTC